This T cell receptor (beta chain) derives from a study of T-cell memory formation after mild COVID-19. The overall study: TCR clusters were mostly confined to one donor each. Findings and caveats of the study: Clones contracting across day 15 to 85 had a balanced CD4/CD8 profile; later expanding clones leaned CD4+. Some SARS-CoV-2-responding clones were already detected in memory before infection.

This clonotype was observed a handful of times. The antigen is unknown. TCRdb re-analysed the 5' RACE reads in MiXCR, keeping a single row per CDR3 protein. The sample lists around 390,000 distinct CDR3 sequences, about 16% seen once, with about 22% in the top ten. Trimming removed 4 bases from V and 5 bases from J; junction bases left unmatched: 5. This CDR3 spans 13 amino acids. Germline CDR1 reads SGHRS; CDR2 reads YFSETQ. The sequence derives from a man younger than 30 who had mild COVID-19 (a few samples of this study predate the infection). Cell type and time point are not known. This chain uses TRBV5-1 with TRBJ1-1, with 7 bases fitting TRBD1. Sequences were obtained from PBMCs or a T cell subset sorted from them (not recorded which). CDR3 nucleotides: TGCGCCAGCAGCAGTACAGGGGTAACTGAAGCTTTCTTT. Its protein product is CASSSTGVTEAFF.